Below are 20 T cell receptor beta chains sequenced from a single sample in a study of prognosis after radiotherapy for stage I lung cancer. Using two-round multiplex PCR, the authors amplified TCR beta CDR3 from genomic DNA. For every TRBV and TRBJ gene, a specific primer was used in first-round PCR. TCRdb called the multiplex PCR reads again in MiXCR, with one record for every CDR3 protein. The table lists more than 25,000 distinct CDR3 sequences, about 34% of them singletons. The sample in question was PBMCs, obtained before or after stereotactic body radiation therapy (not recorded which). The receptor source for this set is a donor at least 50 years old with non-small cell lung cancer.

Details on this clonotype: This may be a read error, as it is one base from a much larger clone. The chain links TRBV4-2 to TRBJ2-1, with TRBD2 matching over 9 bases. V shed 5 bases and J 4 bases; nucleotides not matched to a gene: 6. The germline CDR1 and CDR2 sequences are LGHNA and YNFKEQ. The CDR3 has 15 residues. The CDR3 nucleotides read TGTGCCAGCAGCGAGGAAGCGGGAGGTTACAATGAGCAGTTCTTC. Translating gives CASSEEAGGYNEQFF.

This clonotype has a count of ten or more. The chain employs TRBV5-1 and TRBJ2-7, with D unresolved. Trimming took off 3 bases at V and 0 bases at J, with 16 bases between the two ends. Germline V gives CDR1 SGHRS, CDR2 YFSETQ. The CDR3 contains 16 residues. CDR3 sequence: CASSSAPPAVSYEQYF. The CDR3 DNA is TGCGCCAGCAGCTCTGCCCCCCCGGCGGTCTCCTACGAGCAGTACTTC.

Remarks on this clonotype: A clone one base away is much larger, so this may be a read error. This chain joins TRBV9 and TRBJ2-7, with TRBD2 as a possible D gene (5 bases). This CDR3 is built from 14 residues. The germline V gene has CDR1 SGDLS and CDR2 YYNGEE. The CDR3 nucleotides are TGTGCCAGCATCGTAGGCGGAGGCACCTTCGAGCAGTACTTC. Translation: CASIVGGGTFEQYF.

With respect to this clonotype: The junction shows a germline mismatch at one end, possibly a read error. The chain recombines TRBV6-2 or TRBV6-3 with TRBJ2-4; D perhaps matches TRBD2 (5 bases). The CDR3 runs to 14 residues. Germline CDR1 and CDR2: MNHEY and SVGEGT. The CDR3 loop reads CASIYTGLLSIQYF. The CDR3, as DNA: TGTGCCAGCATTTACACTGGACTCCTAAGCATTCAGTACTTC.

In the case of this clonotype: Given a much more abundant clone one base away, this may be a read error. The V and J genes are TRBV5-4 and TRBJ2-3, with a tentative D call TRBD1 (5 bases). Trimming removed 6 bases at V and 2 bases at J, with 22 bases between. Looked up from germline, CDR1 is SGHNT and CDR2 is YYREEE (reference sequence). The CDR3 is 17 residues long. CDR3 sequence reads: CASIPPGGGAHTDTQYF. In DNA form, the CDR3 reads TGTGCCAGCATCCCACCGGGTGGTGGGGCCCACACAGATACGCAGTATTTT.

This clonotype was counted many times. The V call is TRBV12-3 or TRBV12-4, the J call TRBJ2-2; D might be TRBD2 (6 bases). V shed 0 bases and J shed 7 bases, with 15 bases lying between them. The CDR3 contains 16 residues. The CDR3 nucleotides are TGTGCCAGCAGTTTAGCGCAGGTTCGGCGGGGCGGGGAGCTGTTTTTT. Residues: CASSLAQVRRGGELFF.

V is TRBV4-1 and J is TRBJ2-5, with TRBD1 matching over 8 bases. J gave up 5 bases and V 3 bases, and 8 bases lay outside the gene matches. The CDR3 has 15 residues. Germline loops: CDR1 MGHRA, CDR2 YSYEKL. The CDR3 loop is CASSQNGQGRETQYF. CDR3 nucleotide sequence: TGCGCCAGCAGCCAGAACGGACAGGGCCGGGAGACCCAGTACTTC.

This rearrangement joins TRBV7-6 to TRBJ1-1; 11 positions match TRBD1. V gave up 1 base and J gave up 5 bases; unmatched junction bases: 3. Germline V gives CDR1 SGHVS, CDR2 FNYEAQ. The CDR3 is 15 amino acids. The DNA of the CDR3 is TGTGCCAGCAGCTTAGGGGGGACAGGGGGGACTGAAGCTTTCTTT. It is translated as CASSLGGTGGTEAFF.

Ten or more counts support this clonotype. The chain employs TRBV5-1 and TRBJ2-3; 16 bases match TRBD2. This CDR3 comprises 17 residues. The germline CDR1 and CDR2 sequences are SGHRS and YFSETQ. The trim removed 3 bases at V and 4 bases at J, leaving 5 bases unmatched. CDR3 amino acids: CASSYQGLAGGPDTQYF. The CDR3 nucleotides read TGCGCCAGCAGCTACCAGGGACTAGCGGGAGGGCCAGATACGCAGTATTTT.

The V gene is TRBV12-3 or TRBV12-4, the J gene TRBJ1-1; a possible D gene is TRBD1 (6 bases). V gave up 10 bases and J gave up 11 bases, with 26 bases separating them. The CDR3 is 14 residues long. The CDR3 loop is CAIGGGRTVGEAFF. For the CDR3, the DNA is TGTGCCATCGGCGGTGGAAGGACAGTGGGTGAGGCTTTCTTT.

V and J are TRBV14 and TRBJ2-3, with unresolved D. This CDR3 spans 12 amino acids. Germline V gene data show CDR1 as SGHDN and CDR2 as FVKESK. The V end was cut by 1 base, the J end by 7 bases, with 6 bases between. Here the CDR3 reads CASSQAGYTQYF. The DNA of the CDR3 is TGTGCCAGCAGCCAAGCTGGATATACGCAGTATTTT.

Many counts were recorded for this clonotype. The chain joins TRBV7-6 to TRBJ2-3; no firm D call. This CDR3 has 14 amino acids. Looked up from germline, CDR1 is SGHVS and CDR2 is FNYEAQ. Trimming cost V 4 bases and J 0 bases, with 8 bases left between them. CDR3 region: CASSSTYSTDTQYF. The DNA of the CDR3 is TGTGCCAGCAGCTCGACCTACAGCACAGATACGCAGTATTTT.

This clonotype has ten or more counts. CDR3 residues: CASSSLWGPGELFF. CDR3 coding DNA: TGCGCCAGCAGCTCCCTGTGGGGCCCCGGGGAGCTGTTTTTT. This rearrangement joins TRBV5-1 to TRBJ2-2; tentative D call: TRBD1 (5 bases). This CDR3 has 14 residues. The V gene lost 3 bases and the J gene lost 6 bases, with 12 bases spanning the gap. Germline V gene lookup returns CDR1 SGHRS and CDR2 YFSETQ.

This clonotype showed up many times. The gene calls are TRBV5-1 and TRBJ1-2; possibly TRBD1 for D (5 bases). Germline V gene sequence: CDR1 SGHRS, CDR2 YFSETQ. Between the trimmed V and J ends, which lost 5 bases and 7 bases, there was a span of 15 bases. The length of the CDR3 is 13 residues. CDR3 sequence (DNA): TGCGCCAGCAGTGGGGGGGACCACCCTGGCTACACCTTC. The encoded protein is CASSGGDHPGYTF.

This clonotype occurred a few times. Just one base apart from a much larger clone, this may be a read error. The rearrangement uses TRBV7-9 and TRBJ1-1; 9 positions match TRBD1. The ends lost 1 base at V and 10 bases at J; junction bases unmatched: 13. The CDR3 consists of 16 residues. Germline V gene sequence: CDR1 SEHNR, CDR2 FQNEAQ (reference sequence). CDR3 coding DNA: TGTGCCAGCAGCTTAGGGGTTAGGGACAGGGAAGGTGGAGCTTTCTTT. Its translation is CASSLGVRDREGGAFF.

For this clonotype: This clone may be a read error of a much larger clone one base away. V and J are TRBV15 and TRBJ1-1, with a tentative D call TRBD1 (5 bases). This CDR3 is built from 15 residues. From germline, CDR1 is LNHNV and CDR2 YYDKDF (reference sequence). Trimming pared 7 bases from V and 7 bases from J, leaving 22 bases between. Here the CDR3 DNA reads TGTGCCACCATCAACGATCAGCGGGGGTCGAGTGAAGCTTTCTTT. Protein: CATINDQRGSSEAFF.

There are a few counts of this clonotype. The rearrangement uses TRBV12-3 or TRBV12-4 and TRBJ1-2; the match to TRBD1 covers 7 bases. After removal of 1 base from V and 7 bases from J, the junction contained 6 bases not matched to a gene. The CDR3 has 14 residues. The DNA of the CDR3 is TGTGCCAGCAGTTTAGTTACAGGGGTGTTTGGCTACACCTTC. This translates into CASSLVTGVFGYTF.

Many counts were recorded for this clonotype. This chain joins TRBV19 and TRBJ2-2; TRBD2 agrees at 7 bases. Unmatched junction bases numbered 5, after V lost 0 bases and J lost 7 bases. CDR3 length: 15 amino acids. CDR1 LNHDA and CDR2 SQIVND come from the germline V gene (reference sequence). DNA for the CDR3: TGTGCCAGTAGTATAGATTTTTGGGGGGGCGGGGAGCTGTTTTTT. Protein sequence: CASSIDFWGGGELFF.

Comments on this clonotype: This likely reflects a read error, since a far larger clone is one base away. V usage is TRBV6-4 and J usage is TRBJ2-3, with 9 bases fitting TRBD2. The CDR3 consists of 16 residues. Germline V gene sequence: CDR1 MRHNA, CDR2 SNTAGT. Written as DNA, the CDR3 is TGTGCCATCAGTGAATGGGCTAGCGGGGCGTGGGATACGCAGTATTTT. Translated, it gives CAISEWASGAWDTQYF.

This clonotype showed up many times. J is TRBJ2-2 and V is TRBV28; 8 positions match TRBD2. The V and J ends lost 3 bases and 6 bases, in that order; junction bases with no gene match: 12. From germline, CDR1 is MDHEN and CDR2 SYDVKM. The CDR3 is made up of 17 amino acids. CDR3 DNA sequence: TGTGCCAGCAGTTTTCAAGCGGGGGAGGGAGTCGCCGGGGAGCTGTTTTTT. The encoded protein is CASSFQAGEGVAGELFF.